The TCR beta chain described here comes from a study of cytomegalovirus exposure and HLA in healthy donors. Study observations and caveats: In a later analysis, the majority of CMV-associated beta chains seemingly showed HLA restriction. The authors later found HLA-associated TCR beta chains more clonally expanded than equally common others.

Trimming removed 1 base from V and 7 bases from J, with 10 bases in between. The CDR3 is 13 residues long. The germline V gene encodes CDR1 SGHNT and CDR2 YENEEA. A remark on this clone: Its specificity is not known.

A multiplex PCR was run with 60 Vbeta primers and 13 Jbeta primers. The data were produced by immunoSEQ multiplex PCR, yet TCRdb's version contains in-frame clones alone and is incomplete. Seen here are 250,000 to 350,000 clones, around 65% observed once, and the top ten hold 2% to 2.5%. The J gene is TRBJ2-5, the V gene TRBV11-3; D is possibly TRBD1 (5 bases). The source of this sequence is a female donor in good health and CMV-seronegative. The source material was PBMCs. The CDR3 region has the DNA TGTGCCAGCAGCTTAGTAGGTCAGGGGACCCAGTACTTC. Amino acids: CASSLVGQGTQYF. Full variable domain (outside the CDR3, taken from reference TRBV11-3 and TRBJ2-5): EAGVVQSPRYKIIEKKQPVAFWCNPISGHNTLYWYLQNLGQGPELLIRYENEEAVDDSQLPKDRFSAERLKGVDSTLKIQPAELGDSAVYLCASSLVGQGTQYFGPGTRLLVL.